This T cell receptor beta chain was recorded in a study of blood T cell repertoires in COVID-19. Study information: Donors in the United States, Italy and Spain gave samples during acute or convalescent COVID-19. The cDNA or gDNA used as material had been derived from T cells, B-cell-depleted T cells, or PBMCs.

This CDR3 contains 14 residues. The germline V and J ends were trimmed by 0 bases and 0 bases, with 4 bases remaining between them. CDR1 and CDR2 from the germline V gene are LGHDT and YNNKEL (reference sequence). Methods used by the authors: Reference gene primer amplification in the assay estimated nucleated cell counts. The assay was immunoSEQ multiplex PCR, and TCRdb's table has in-frame clones only and misses some. V and J calls and clone size are copied from that table; D and trimming were computed from the DNA. Here the sample spans 150,000 to 200,000 clones, around 90% being singletons. Sequencing was done on a sample of peripheral blood. This receptor was identified in a human donor in a cohort sampled during active COVID-19. The chain recombines TRBV3-1 (or the pseudogene TRBV3-2) with TRBJ2-3; D gene unclear. The CDR3 reads CASSQDYSTDTQYF. CDR3 nucleotide sequence: TGTGCCAGCAGCCAAGACTATAGCACAGATACGCAGTATTTT.